These T cell receptor delta chains were read from a single sample in a study of Vδ1+ human thymocytes. TCRdb re-called the multiplex PCR reads using CATT. The top ten hold roughly 0.26% of the sample, which has 80,000 or so delta-chain clones, roughly a third seen once. Specimen: Vdelta1+ gamma-delta thymocytes from the thymus. These receptors all come from a boy less than two years old who had congenital heart surgery. Each CDR3 is given with its conserved first and last residue. D genes are given only for firm matches. The size of a clone is reported for some rows only, either as once, few or many, or as a class for expanded clones.

J: TRDJ1; D: TRDD3; V: TRDV1; size: -; CDR3: CALGTHATYYWGTEYTDKLIF; DNA: TGTGCTCTTGGGACCCATGCAACCTACTACTGGGGGACCGAGTACACCGATAAACTCATCTTT
J: TRDJ1; D: -; V: TRDV1; size: -; CDR3: CALGGPSVPSAENTDKLIF; DNA: TGTGCTCTTGGGGGACCATCCGTACCTTCCGCCGAAAACACCGATAAACTCATCTTT
J: TRDJ1; D: TRDD3; V: TRDV1; size: -; CDR3: CALGAYPKGVQTGGYAGDTDKLIF; DNA: TGTGCTCTTGGGGCTTATCCCAAGGGGGTACAAACTGGGGGATACGCAGGGGACACCGATAAACTCATCTTT
J: TRDJ1; D: -; V: TRDV1; size: few; CDR3: CALGEVGWPGPWYTDKLIF; DNA: TGTGCTCTTGGGGAAGTGGGATGGCCTGGGCCGTGGTACACCGATAAACTCATCTTT
J: TRDJ1; D: TRDD3; V: TRDV1; size: -; CDR3: CALGELKSVLGIPGDKLIF; DNA: TGTGCTCTTGGGGAACTCAAATCCGTACTGGGGATTCCCGGCGATAAACTCATCTTT
J: TRDJ1; D: TRDD3; V: TRDV1; size: -; CDR3: CALGELSNVNFQSWGIRECTDKLIF; DNA: TGTGCTCTTGGGGAACTAAGCAATGTTAACTTTCAATCATGGGGGATACGGGAATGCACCGATAAACTCATCTTT
J: TRDJ2; D: -; V: TRDV1; size: few; CDR3: CALGELVLVGVEGYSPAQLFF; DNA: TGTGCTCTTGGGGAACTAGTCCTGGTTGGAGTTGAGGGGTACAGTCCAGCACAACTCTTCTTT
J: TRDJ1; D: TRDD3; V: TRDV1; size: few; CDR3: CALGEDVVVPSTTGGRYTDKLIF; DNA: TGTGCTCTTGGGGAAGATGTGGTTGTCCCATCCACTACTGGGGGACGGTACACCGATAAACTCATCTTT
J: TRDJ1; D: TRDD3; V: TRDV1; size: few; CDR3: CALGETSDTGGGKLIF; DNA: TGTGCTCTTGGGGAAACTTCGGATACTGGGGGAGGTAAACTCATCTTT
J: TRDJ1; D: -; V: TRDV1; size: few; CDR3: CALGEPALEPRSGYTDKLIF; DNA: TGTGCTCTTGGGGAACCGGCCTTGGAACCCCGATCGGGGTACACCGATAAACTCATCTTT
J: TRDJ2; D: TRDD3; V: TRDV1; size: -; CDR3: CATQNPGTSPPSGGFRRGLTAQLFF; DNA: TGTGCAACCCAAAACCCCGGCACTTCCCCCCCCTCTGGGGGATTCCGGAGAGGCTTGACAGCACAACTCTTCTTT
J: TRDJ1; D: -; V: TRDV1; size: few; CDR3: CALGEGTHRGACTDKLIF; DNA: TGTGCTCTTGGGGAGGGTACCCACCGTGGGGCTTGCACCGATAAACTCATCTTT
J: TRDJ1; D: TRDD2; V: TRDV1; size: -; CDR3: CALGGTRSFLRNGRDTDKLIF; DNA: TGTGCTCTTGGGGGGACGCGGTCCTTCCTACGGAATGGGAGGGACACCGATAAACTCATCTTT
J: TRDJ1; D: TRDD3; V: TRDV1; size: -; CDR3: CALGERWSYWGTSPKLIF; DNA: TGTGCTCTTGGGGAACGTTGGTCCTACTGGGGGACCAGCCCAAAACTCATCTTT
J: TRDJ1; D: TRDD2; V: TRDV1; size: -; CDR3: CALGELLLPPLDKLIF; DNA: TGTGCTCTTGGGGAACTTCTCCTTCCTCCCCTCGATAAACTCATCTTT
J: TRDJ1; D: TRDD3; V: TRDV1; size: -; CDR3: CALGERGPMTTLGDTGYTDKLIF; DNA: TGTGCTCTTGGGGAACGGGGTCCTATGACTACGCTGGGGGATACTGGGTACACCGATAAACTCATCTTT
J: TRDJ1; D: -; V: TRDV1; size: -; CDR3: CALGEPPIYTDKLIF; DNA: TGTGCTCTTGGGGAACCCCCCATATACACCGATAAACTCATCTTT
J: TRDJ1; D: TRDD3; V: TRDV1; size: -; CDR3: CALGEYPRTGGSSKVIF; DNA: TGTGCTCTTGGGGAATATCCCCGCACTGGGGGATCGAGTAAAGTCATCTTT
J: TRDJ1; D: TRDD3; V: TRDV2; size: -; CDR3: CSCDPGSHWWIRSYTDKLIF; DNA: TGTTCCTGTGACCCCGGGTCACACTGGTGGATACGATCGTACACCGATAAACTCATCTTT
J: TRDJ1; D: -; V: TRDV1; size: -; CDR3: CALGGTHSYSWGVYTDKLIF; DNA: TGTGCTCTTGGGGGCACCCATTCCTATAGTTGGGGGGTTTACACCGATAAACTCATCTTT
J: TRDJ1; D: TRDD3; V: TRDV2; size: few; CDR3: CACDIKLGDTWGKLIF; DNA: TGTGCCTGTGACATTAAACTGGGGGATACGTGGGGAAAACTCATCTTT
J: TRDJ1; D: -; V: TRDV1; size: few; CDR3: CALGELRYQSTPPVLLGLTDKLIF; DNA: TGTGCTCTTGGGGAACTTAGGTACCAGTCCACCCCACCAGTATTACTGGGCCTCACCGATAAACTCATCTTT
J: TRDJ1; D: TRDD3; V: TRDV1; size: -; CDR3: CALGVFPGDTPLYTDKLIF; DNA: TGTGCTCTTGGGGTTTTTCCGGGGGATACCCCTCTGTACACCGATAAACTCATCTTT
J: TRDJ1; D: TRDD3; V: TRDV1; size: -; CDR3: CALGELLVWGIFTDKLIF; DNA: TGTGCTCTTGGGGAACTCCTCGTATGGGGGATTTTTACCGATAAACTCATCTTT
J: TRDJ1; D: -; V: TRDV1; size: -; CDR3: CALGPSPLFWGPKYTDKLIF; DNA: TGTGCTCTTGGGCCTTCCCCCCTTTTCTGGGGGCCTAAGTACACCGATAAACTCATCTTT
J: TRDJ2; D: -; V: TRDV2; size: few; CDR3: CACVLGRERAQLFF; DNA: TGTGCCTGTGTCCTGGGTAGGGAGAGAGCACAACTCTTCTTT
J: TRDJ1; D: -; V: TRDV2; size: -; CDR3: CACDSIIRGEGDKLIF; DNA: TGTGCCTGTGACAGTATCATAAGGGGGGAGGGCGATAAACTCATCTTT
J: TRDJ3; D: TRDD3; V: TRDV2; size: few; CDR3: CACDSSYWGIPGSWDTRQMFF; DNA: TGTGCCTGTGACTCTTCGTACTGGGGGATACCCGGCTCCTGGGACACCCGACAGATGTTTTTC
J: TRDJ1; D: TRDD3; V: TRDV1; size: -; CDR3: CALGTYEPSPLLGVYTDKLIF; DNA: TGTGCTCTTGGGACCTATGAACCTTCCCCTCTACTGGGGGTGTACACCGATAAACTCATCTTT
J: TRDJ1; D: TRDD3; V: TRDV1; size: few; CDR3: CALGDSTEGLGDTSGFTDKLIF; DNA: TGTGCTCTTGGGGATAGCACGGAGGGACTGGGGGATACCTCAGGGTTCACCGATAAACTCATCTTT